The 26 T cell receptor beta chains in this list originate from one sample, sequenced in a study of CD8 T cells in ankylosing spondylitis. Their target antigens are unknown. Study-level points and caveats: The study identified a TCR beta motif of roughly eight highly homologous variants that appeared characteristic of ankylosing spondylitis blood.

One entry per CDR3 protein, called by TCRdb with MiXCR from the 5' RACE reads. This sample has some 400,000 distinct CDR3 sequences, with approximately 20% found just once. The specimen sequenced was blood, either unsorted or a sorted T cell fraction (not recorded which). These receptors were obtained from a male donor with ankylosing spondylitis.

The CDR3 here is CASSLRGAHYGYTF. The CDR3 DNA sequence: TGTGCCAGCAGTTTGCGGGGGGCTCACTATGGCTACACCTTC. This chain uses TRBV12-3 or TRBV12-4 with TRBJ1-2, with a possible D match to TRBD1 (6 bases). There are 14 residues in the CDR3. V gave up 3 bases and J gave up 3 bases, with 11 bases separating them.

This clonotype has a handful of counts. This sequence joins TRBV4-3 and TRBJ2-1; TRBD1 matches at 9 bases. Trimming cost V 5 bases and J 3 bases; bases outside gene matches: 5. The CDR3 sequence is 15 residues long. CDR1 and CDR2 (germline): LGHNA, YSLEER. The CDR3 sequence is CASSTRQGVYNEQFF. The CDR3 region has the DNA TGCGCCAGCAGCACCCGACAGGGGGTCTACAATGAGCAGTTCTTC.

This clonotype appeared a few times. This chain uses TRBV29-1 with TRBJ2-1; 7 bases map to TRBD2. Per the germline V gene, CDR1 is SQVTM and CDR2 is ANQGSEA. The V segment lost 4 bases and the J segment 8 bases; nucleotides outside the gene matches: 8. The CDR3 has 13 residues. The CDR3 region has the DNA TGCAGCGTTGGGCTCAGCGGGGCCGATGAGCAGTTCTTC. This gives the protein CSVGLSGADEQFF.

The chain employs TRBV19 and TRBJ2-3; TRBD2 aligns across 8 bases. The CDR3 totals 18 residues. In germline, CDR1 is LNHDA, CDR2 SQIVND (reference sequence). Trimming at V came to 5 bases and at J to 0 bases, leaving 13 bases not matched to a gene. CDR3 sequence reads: CASSPTSGLWTSTDTQYF. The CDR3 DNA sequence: TGTGCCAGTAGTCCCACTAGCGGTTTATGGACTAGCACAGATACGCAGTATTTT.

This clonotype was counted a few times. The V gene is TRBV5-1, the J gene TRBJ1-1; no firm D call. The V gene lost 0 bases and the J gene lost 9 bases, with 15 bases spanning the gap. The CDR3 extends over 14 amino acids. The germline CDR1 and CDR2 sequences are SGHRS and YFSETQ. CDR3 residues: CASSLARGVEKAFF. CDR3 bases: TGCGCCAGCAGCTTGGCACGAGGAGTGGAAAAAGCTTTCTTT.

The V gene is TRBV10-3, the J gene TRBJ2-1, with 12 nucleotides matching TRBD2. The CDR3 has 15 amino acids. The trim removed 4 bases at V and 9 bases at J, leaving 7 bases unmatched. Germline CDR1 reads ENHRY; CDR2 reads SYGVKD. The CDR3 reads CAISALAGGLLEQFF. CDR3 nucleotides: TGTGCCATCAGTGCCCTAGCGGGAGGGCTTCTTGAGCAGTTCTTC.

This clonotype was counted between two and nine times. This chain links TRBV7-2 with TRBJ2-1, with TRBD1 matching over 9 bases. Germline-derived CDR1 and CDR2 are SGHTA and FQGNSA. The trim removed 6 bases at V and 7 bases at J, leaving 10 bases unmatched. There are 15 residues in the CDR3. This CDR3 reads CASRPPGQGGNEQFF. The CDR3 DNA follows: TGTGCCAGCAGACCTCCGGGACAGGGAGGAAATGAGCAGTTCTTC.

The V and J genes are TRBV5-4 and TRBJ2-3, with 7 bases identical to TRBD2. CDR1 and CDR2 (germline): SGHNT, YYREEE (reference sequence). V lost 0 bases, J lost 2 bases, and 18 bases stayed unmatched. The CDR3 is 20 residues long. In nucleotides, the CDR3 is TGTGCCAGCAGCTTGGCCGGGCGAGGTGGACTAGGAGATTACACAGATACGCAGTATTTT. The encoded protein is CASSLAGRGGLGDYTDTQYF.

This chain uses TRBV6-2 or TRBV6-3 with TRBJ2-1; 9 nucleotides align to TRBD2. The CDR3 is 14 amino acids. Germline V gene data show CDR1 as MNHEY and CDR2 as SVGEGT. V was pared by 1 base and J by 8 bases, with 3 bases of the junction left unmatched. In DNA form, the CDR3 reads TGTGCCAGCAGTTACTTAGCGGGAGTATATGAGCAGTTCTTC. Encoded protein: CASSYLAGVYEQFF.

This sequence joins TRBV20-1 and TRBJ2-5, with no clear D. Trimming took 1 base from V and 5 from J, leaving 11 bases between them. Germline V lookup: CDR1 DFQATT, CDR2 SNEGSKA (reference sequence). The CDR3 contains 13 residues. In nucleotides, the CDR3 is TGCAGTGCTAGAGTAACGGGTAGCGAGACCCAGTACTTC. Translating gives CSARVTGSETQYF.

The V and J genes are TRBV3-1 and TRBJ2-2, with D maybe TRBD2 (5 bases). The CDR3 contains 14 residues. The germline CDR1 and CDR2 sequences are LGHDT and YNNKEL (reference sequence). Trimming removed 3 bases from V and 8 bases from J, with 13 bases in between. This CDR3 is CASSQGRGNGELFF. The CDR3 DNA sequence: TGTGCCAGCAGCCAGGGGAGAGGGAATGGGGAGCTGTTTTTT.

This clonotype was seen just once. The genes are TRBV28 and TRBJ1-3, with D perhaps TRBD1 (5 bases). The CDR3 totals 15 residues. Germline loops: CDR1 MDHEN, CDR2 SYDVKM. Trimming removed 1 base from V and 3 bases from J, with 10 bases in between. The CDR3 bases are TGTGCCAGCAGTTTATTCCTGGGGCATGGAAACACCATATATTTT. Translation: CASSLFLGHGNTIYF.

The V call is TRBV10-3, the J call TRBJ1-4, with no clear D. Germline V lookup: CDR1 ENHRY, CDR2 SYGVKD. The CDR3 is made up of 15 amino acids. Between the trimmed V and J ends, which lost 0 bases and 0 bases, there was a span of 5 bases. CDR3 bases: TGTGCCATCAGTGAGTCGCCAGCAACTAATGAAAAACTGTTTTTT. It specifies CAISESPATNEKLFF.

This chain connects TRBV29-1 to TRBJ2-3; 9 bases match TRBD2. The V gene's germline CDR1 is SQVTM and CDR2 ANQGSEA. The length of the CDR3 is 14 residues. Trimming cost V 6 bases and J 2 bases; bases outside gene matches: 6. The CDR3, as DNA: TGCAGCGTCAGTCGCGGGAGGGTCACAGATACGCAGTATTTT. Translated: CSVSRGRVTDTQYF.

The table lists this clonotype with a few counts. CDR3: CASSYSVTSGIYEQYF. As DNA, the CDR3 is TGTGCCAGCAGTTACTCCGTGACTAGCGGGATTTACGAGCAGTACTTC. The genes are TRBV6-2 or TRBV6-3 and TRBJ2-7; 11 bases are a match to TRBD2. This CDR3 has 16 amino acids. The V gene end was trimmed by 0 bases and the J gene end by 4 bases; junction bases not matched to a gene: 5. The germline V gene encodes CDR1 MNHEY and CDR2 SVGEGT.

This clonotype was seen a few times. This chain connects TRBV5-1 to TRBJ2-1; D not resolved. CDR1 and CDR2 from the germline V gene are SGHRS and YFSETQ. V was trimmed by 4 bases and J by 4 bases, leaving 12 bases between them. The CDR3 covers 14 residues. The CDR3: CASSVDVAYNEQFF. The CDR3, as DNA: TGCGCCAGCAGCGTGGACGTCGCTTACAATGAGCAGTTCTTC.

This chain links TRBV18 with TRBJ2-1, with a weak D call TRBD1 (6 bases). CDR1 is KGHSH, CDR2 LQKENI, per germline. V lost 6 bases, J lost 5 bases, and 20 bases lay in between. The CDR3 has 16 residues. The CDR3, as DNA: TGTGCCAGCTCCTCAGCCACAGGGCGCCTCCACAATGAGCAGTTCTTC. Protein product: CASSSATGRLHNEQFF.

The CDR3 region is CASSRGQKFYEQYF. The CDR3 nucleotides are TGTGCCAGCAGTAGGGGACAGAAGTTCTACGAGCAGTACTTC. The genes are TRBV28 and TRBJ2-7; 7 bases map to TRBD1. V gave up 5 bases and J gave up 3 bases; unmatched junction bases: 7. This CDR3 is 14 amino acids long. The germline CDR1 and CDR2 sequences are MDHEN and SYDVKM.

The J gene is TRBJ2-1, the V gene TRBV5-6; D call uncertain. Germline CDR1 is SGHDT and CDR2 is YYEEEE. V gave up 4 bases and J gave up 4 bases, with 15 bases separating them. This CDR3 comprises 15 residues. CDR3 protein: CASSNRPSGYNEQFF. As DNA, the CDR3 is TGTGCCAGCAGCAATAGACCCTCCGGGTACAATGAGCAGTTCTTC.

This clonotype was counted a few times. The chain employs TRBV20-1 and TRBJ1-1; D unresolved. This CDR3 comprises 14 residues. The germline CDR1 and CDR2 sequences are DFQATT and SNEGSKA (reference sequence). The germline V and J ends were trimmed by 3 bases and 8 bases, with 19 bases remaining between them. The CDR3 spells CSASQDRFWGEAFF. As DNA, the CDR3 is TGCAGTGCTAGCCAGGACCGCTTTTGGGGAGAAGCTTTCTTT.

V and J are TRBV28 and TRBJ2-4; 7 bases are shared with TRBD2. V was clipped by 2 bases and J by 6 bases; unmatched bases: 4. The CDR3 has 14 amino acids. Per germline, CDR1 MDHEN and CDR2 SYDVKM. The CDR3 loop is CASSLALAANIQYF. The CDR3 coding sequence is TGTGCCAGCAGTTTAGCTCTAGCGGCAAACATTCAGTACTTC.

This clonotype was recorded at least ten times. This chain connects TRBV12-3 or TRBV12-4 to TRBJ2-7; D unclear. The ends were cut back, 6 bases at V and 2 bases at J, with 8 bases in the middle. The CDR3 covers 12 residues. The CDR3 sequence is CASRSNPYEQYF. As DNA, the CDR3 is TGTGCCAGCAGGTCCAATCCCTACGAGCAGTACTTC.

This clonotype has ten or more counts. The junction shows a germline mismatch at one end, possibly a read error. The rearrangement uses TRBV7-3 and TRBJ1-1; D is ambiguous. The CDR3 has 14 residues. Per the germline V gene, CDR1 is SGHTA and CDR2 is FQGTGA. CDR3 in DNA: TGCGCCAGCAGCTTGTCTGGTCTGAACACTGAAGCTTTCTTT. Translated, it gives CASSLSGLNTEAFF. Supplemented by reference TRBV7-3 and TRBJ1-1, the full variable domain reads GAGVSQTPSNKVTEKGKYVELRCDPISGHTALYWYRQSLGQGPEFLIYFQGTGAADDSGLPNDRFFAVRPEGSVSTLKIQRTERGDSAVYLCASSLSGLNTEAFFGQGTRLTVV.

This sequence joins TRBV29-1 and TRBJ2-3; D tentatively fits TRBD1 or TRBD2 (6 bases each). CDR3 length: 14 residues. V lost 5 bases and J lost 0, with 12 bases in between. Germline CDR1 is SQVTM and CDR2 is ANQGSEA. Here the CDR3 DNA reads TGCAGCGTTTCCGGGGGCCTAAGCACAGATACGCAGTATTTT. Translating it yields CSVSGGLSTDTQYF.

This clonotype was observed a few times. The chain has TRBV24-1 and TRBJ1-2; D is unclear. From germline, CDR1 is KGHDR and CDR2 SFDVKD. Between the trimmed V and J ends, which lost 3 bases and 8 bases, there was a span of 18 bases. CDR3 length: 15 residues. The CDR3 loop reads CATSDRRAPVGGYTF. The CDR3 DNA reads TGTGCCACCAGTGATCGGAGGGCCCCGGTGGGGGGCTACACCTTC.

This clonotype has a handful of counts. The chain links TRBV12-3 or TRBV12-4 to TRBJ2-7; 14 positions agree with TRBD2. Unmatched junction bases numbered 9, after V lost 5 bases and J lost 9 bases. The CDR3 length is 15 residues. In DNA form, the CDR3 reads TGTGCCAGCAGTCTAAGACTAGCGGGAGGGCCAAGGCAGTACTTC. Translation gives CASSLRLAGGPRQYF.